This T cell receptor (beta chain) is drawn from a study of siplizumab effects on memory and regulatory T cells. Study observations and caveats: Unstimulated subsets captured only a minor fraction of alloreactive clones. Naive versus memory phenotype went unassigned for roughly 80-96% of proliferating CD4+ or CD8+ clones. Tregs that proliferated in siplizumab cultures did not have their suppressive function confirmed. Siplizumab caused a significant drop in alloreactive sequences traceable to unstimulated CD4+ memory cells.

Sequenced by immunoSEQ multiplex PCR; TCRdb stores in-frame clones only, minus some. The profile shows over 100,000 clones, roughly nine tenths of them singletons. With respect to this clone: Its antigen is still unknown.

The CDR3 has 14 residues. The germline V gene encodes CDR1 KGHSH and CDR2 LQKENI. V shed 4 bases and J 5 bases; nucleotides not matched to a gene: 6. The sequencing sample was made of CD4+ T cells sorted from blood. V and J are TRBV18 and TRBJ2-7, with 9 bases aligning to TRBD2. The clonotype was recovered from a human donor in good health. The CDR3 nucleotides read TGTGCCAGCTCACAGGGGACTAGCAATCACGAGCAGTACTTC. As protein: CASSQGTSNHEQYF. Full variable domain (outside the CDR3, taken from reference TRBV18 and TRBJ2-7): NAGVMQNPRHLVRRRGQEARLRCSPMKGHSHVYWYRQLPEEGLKFMVYLQKENIIDESGMPKERFSAEFPKEGPSILRIQQVVRGDSAAYFCASSQGTSNHEQYFGPGTRLTVT.